The 9 T cell receptor beta chains below were found in one sample sequenced in a study of glioma-infiltrating T cells. The iRepertoire nested amplicon-rescue multiplex PCR amplified TCR alpha and beta CDR3s from RNA. TCRdb re-called the multiplex PCR reads through MiXCR, storing one row per CDR3 protein. The sample contains a few hundred thousand distinct CDR3 sequences, roughly two fifths of which appear only once. Input material: glioma tissue, nonneoplastic brain tissue, or PBMCs (not recorded which). These receptors were taken from a human donor with low-grade glioma or glioblastoma, undergoing nonglioma brain surgery, or in good health (not recorded which).

With respect to this clonotype: Germline and junction disagree at one end, which may indicate a read error. The CDR3 spells CASSYSKSRWASDSYNEQLF. Here the CDR3 DNA reads TGTGCCAGCAGTTACTCGAAGAGTCGATGGGCTAGCGACTCCTACAATGAGCAGCTCTTC. The genes are TRBV6-2 or TRBV6-3 and TRBJ2-1, with D possibly matching TRBD2 (6 bases). Germline V lookup: CDR1 MNHEY, CDR2 SVGEGT. The CDR3 covers 20 residues.

This clonotype was detected many times. The rearrangement uses TRBV7-9 and TRBJ2-3, with TRBD2 matching over 12 bases. The CDR3 consists of 15 residues. V shed 5 bases and J 3 bases; nucleotides not matched to a gene: 3. The germline gives CDR1 SEHNR, CDR2 FQNEAQ (reference sequence). Written as DNA, the CDR3 is TGTGCCAGCAGCGCAGGACTAGCGGGAACAGATACGCAGTATTTT. Its protein is CASSAGLAGTDTQYF. Using reference TRBV7-9 and TRBJ2-3 for the parts outside the CDR3, the full variable domain is DTGVSQNPRHKITKRGQNVTFRCDPISEHNRLYWYRQTLGQGPEFLTYFQNEAQLEKSRLLSDRFSAERPKGSFSTLEIQRTEQGDSAMYLCASSAGLAGTDTQYFGPGTRLTVL.

The gene calls are TRBV18 and TRBJ2-7, with 7 bases aligning to TRBD2. CDR1 is KGHSH and CDR2 is LQKENI in the germline V gene. The CDR3 is 15 residues long. The junction had 4 bases not matched to a gene; V was cut back by 0 bases and J by 2 bases. CDR3 loop: CASSPPSGTTYEQYF. The CDR3, as DNA: TGTGCCAGCTCACCACCGAGCGGGACTACCTACGAGCAGTACTTC.

As for this clonotype: Possible read error: a much larger clone is one base away. The chain uses TRBV27 and TRBJ1-2, with D unclear. The V gene's germline CDR1 is MNHEY and CDR2 SMNVEV (reference sequence). Trimming stripped 6 bases from V and 0 bases from J, with 11 bases between. This CDR3 is built from 14 residues. In DNA form, the CDR3 reads TGTGCCAGCAGAACCGAAAAAGCTAACTATGGCTACACCTTC. Translating it yields CASRTEKANYGYTF.

A few counts support this clonotype. The V gene is TRBV20-1, the J gene TRBJ2-3; D tentatively reads TRBD1 or TRBD2 (5 bases each). Germline V gene data show CDR1 as DFQATT and CDR2 as SNEGSKA (reference sequence). V was shortened by 3 bases and J by 3 bases, with 22 bases between the two germline ends. The CDR3 has 17 residues. In nucleotides, the CDR3 is TGCAGTGCTAGGTCGACCCGGGACGCACTAAATACAGATACGCAGTATTTT. It encodes CSARSTRDALNTDTQYF.

This clonotype was seen a handful of times. Being one base from a much bigger clone, this may be a read error. The rearrangement joins TRBV27 to TRBJ2-7; D call uncertain. The J call may be incorrect, as the DNA end agrees better with TRBJ2-1. The CDR3 runs to 14 residues. Per germline, CDR1 MNHEY and CDR2 SMNVEV (reference sequence). CDR3 DNA sequence: TGTGCCAGCAGTTTCGGGTACGGAATCTACGAGCAGTTCTTC. As protein: CASSFGYGIYEQFF.

The V and J genes are TRBV7-2 and TRBJ1-3, with a tentative D call TRBD1 (5 bases). From germline, CDR1 is SGHTA and CDR2 FQGNSA. The V end was cut by 6 bases, the J end by 3 bases, with 12 bases between. The CDR3 is 14 amino acids. CDR3 amino acids: CASRMRGGGNTIYF. Written as DNA, the CDR3 is TGTGCCAGCAGGATGAGGGGTGGTGGAAACACCATATATTTT.

A remark on this clonotype: One junction end does not reproduce the germline sequence, and a read error may be involved. The rearrangement links TRBV7-2 to TRBJ2-7, with D perhaps TRBD2 (7 bases). The closer fit of TRBJ2-1 to the DNA end suggests the J call may be wrong. CDR1 and CDR2 from the germline V gene are SGHTA and FQGNSA. This CDR3 has 17 residues. The DNA for the CDR3 is TGTGCCAGCAGCTTAGGTTTTGCGGGGAGGGGGATGAATGGGCAGTTCTTC. This encodes CASSLGFAGRGMNGQFF.

Note on this clonotype: A much larger clone sits a single nucleotide away, making a read error possible. This sequence joins TRBV27 and TRBJ2-7, with TRBD2 matching over 11 bases. This CDR3 has 16 amino acids. Germline values: CDR1 MNHEY, CDR2 SMNVEV (reference sequence). V lost 5 bases to trimming and J lost 5 bases; unmatched junction nucleotides: 11. CDR3 protein: CASSILLAGGSHEQYF. For the CDR3, the DNA is TGTGCCAGCAGTATCCTTCTAGCGGGAGGTTCCCACGAGCAGTACTTC.